This T cell receptor beta chain is from a study of T cell repertoires in cytomegalovirus infection. For the study at large: Shared public TCR beta signatures pointed to both CMV infection and a matching HLA type. General study findings and limits: Carriage of CMV together with the relevant HLA was identifiable through cumulative public TCR beta family frequency.

This CDR3 region has 14 residues. Germline V gives CDR1 LGHNA, CDR2 YNFKEQ. A remark on this clonotype: Its specificity is not known. One junction end disagrees with the germline gene, perhaps due to a read error.

TCRdb independently ran MiXCR on the reads; one entry per CDR3 protein. This sample has about 740,000 distinct CDR3 sequences, with 35% found just once. This sequence was found in a human donor in good health (CMV status not recorded). Some clones in this sample may be carry-over from other donors' samples. The chain carries TRBV4-2 and TRBJ2-5; D unclear. Sequencing was performed on PBMCs. CDR3 in amino acids: CASSKDLTKETQYF. DNA for the CDR3: TGTGCCAGCAGCAAAGATCTGACAAAAGAGACCCAGTACTTC.